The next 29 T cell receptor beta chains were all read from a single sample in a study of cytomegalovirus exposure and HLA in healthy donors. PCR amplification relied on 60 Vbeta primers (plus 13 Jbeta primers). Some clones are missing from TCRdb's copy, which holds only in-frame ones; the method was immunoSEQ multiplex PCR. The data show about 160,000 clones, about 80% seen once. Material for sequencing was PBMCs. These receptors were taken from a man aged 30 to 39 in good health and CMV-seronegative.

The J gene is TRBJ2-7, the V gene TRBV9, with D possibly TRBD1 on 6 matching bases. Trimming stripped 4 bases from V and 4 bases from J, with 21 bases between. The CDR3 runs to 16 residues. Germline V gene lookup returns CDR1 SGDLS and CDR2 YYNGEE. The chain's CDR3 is CASSPTRTVGVYEQYF. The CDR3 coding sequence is TGTGCCAGCAGCCCCACCAGGACAGTTGGGGTATACGAGCAGTACTTC.

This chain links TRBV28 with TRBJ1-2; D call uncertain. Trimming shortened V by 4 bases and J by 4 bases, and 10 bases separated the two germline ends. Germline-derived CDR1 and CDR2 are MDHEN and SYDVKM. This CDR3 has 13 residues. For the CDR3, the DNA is TGTGCCAGCAGTTCTGACCAGGTCTATGGCTACACCTTC. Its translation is CASSSDQVYGYTF.

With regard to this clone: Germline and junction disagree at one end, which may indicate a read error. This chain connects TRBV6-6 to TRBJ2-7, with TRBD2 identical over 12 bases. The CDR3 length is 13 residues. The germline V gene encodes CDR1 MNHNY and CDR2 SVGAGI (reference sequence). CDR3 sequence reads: CASSYSGLAGLSF. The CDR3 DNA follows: TGTGCCAGCAGTTACTCCGGACTAGCGGGACTCTCCTTC.

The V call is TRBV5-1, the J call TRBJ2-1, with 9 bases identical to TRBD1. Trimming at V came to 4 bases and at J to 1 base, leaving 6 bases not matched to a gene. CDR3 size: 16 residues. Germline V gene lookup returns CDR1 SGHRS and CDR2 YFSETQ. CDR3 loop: CASSDGTGPSYNEQFF. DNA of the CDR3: TGCGCCAGCAGCGACGGGACAGGGCCTTCCTACAATGAGCAGTTCTTC.

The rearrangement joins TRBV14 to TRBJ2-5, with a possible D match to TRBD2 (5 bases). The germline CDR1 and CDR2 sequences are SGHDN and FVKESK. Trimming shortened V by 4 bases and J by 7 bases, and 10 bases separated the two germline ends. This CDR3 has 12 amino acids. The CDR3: CASSLYGGTQYF. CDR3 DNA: TGTGCCAGCAGCCTATACGGAGGGACCCAGTACTTC.

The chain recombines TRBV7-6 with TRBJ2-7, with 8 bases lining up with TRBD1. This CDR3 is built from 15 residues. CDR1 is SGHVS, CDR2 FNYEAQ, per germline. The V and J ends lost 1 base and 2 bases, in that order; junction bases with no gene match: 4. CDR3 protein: CASSLGQGAAYEQYF. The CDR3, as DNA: TGTGCCAGCAGCTTAGGCCAGGGGGCGGCCTACGAGCAGTACTTC.

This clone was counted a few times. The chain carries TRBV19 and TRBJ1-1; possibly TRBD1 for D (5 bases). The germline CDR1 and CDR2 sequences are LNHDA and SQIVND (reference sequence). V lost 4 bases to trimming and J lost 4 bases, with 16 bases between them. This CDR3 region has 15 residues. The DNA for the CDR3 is TGTGCCAGTAGTACTTTGACAGTGATTGGCACTGAAGCTTTCTTT. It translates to CASSTLTVIGTEAFF.

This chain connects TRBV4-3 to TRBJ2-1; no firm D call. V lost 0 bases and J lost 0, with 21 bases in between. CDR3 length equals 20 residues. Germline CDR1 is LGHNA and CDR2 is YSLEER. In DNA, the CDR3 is TGCGCCAGCAGCCAAGACCCAGGTGGGTCGCTCATTAGCTCCTACAATGAGCAGTTCTTC. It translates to CASSQDPGGSLISSYNEQFF.

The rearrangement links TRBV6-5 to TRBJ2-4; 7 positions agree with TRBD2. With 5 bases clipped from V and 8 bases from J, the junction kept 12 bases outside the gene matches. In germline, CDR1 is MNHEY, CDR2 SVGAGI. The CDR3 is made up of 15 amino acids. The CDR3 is CASSPVGTTGDIQYF. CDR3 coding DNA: TGTGCCAGCAGTCCGGTGGGGACTACTGGAGACATTCAGTACTTC.

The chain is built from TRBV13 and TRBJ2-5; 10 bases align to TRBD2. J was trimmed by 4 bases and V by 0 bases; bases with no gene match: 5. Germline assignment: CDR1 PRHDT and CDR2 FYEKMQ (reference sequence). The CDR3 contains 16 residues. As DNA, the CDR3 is TGTGCCAGCAGCTTAGGGGTAGCGGGGGGAGGAGAGACCCAGTACTTC. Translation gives CASSLGVAGGGETQYF.

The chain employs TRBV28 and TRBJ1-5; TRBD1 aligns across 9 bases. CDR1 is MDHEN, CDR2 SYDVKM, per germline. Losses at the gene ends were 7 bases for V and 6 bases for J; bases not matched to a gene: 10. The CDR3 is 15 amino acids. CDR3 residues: CASISSGQGSQPQHF. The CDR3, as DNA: TGTGCCAGCATCTCCTCGGGACAGGGAAGTCAGCCCCAGCATTTT.

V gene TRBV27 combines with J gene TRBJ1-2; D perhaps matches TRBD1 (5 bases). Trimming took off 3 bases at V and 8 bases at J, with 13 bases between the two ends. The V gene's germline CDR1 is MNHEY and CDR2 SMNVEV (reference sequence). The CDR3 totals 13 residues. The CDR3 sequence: CASSLGREGGYTF. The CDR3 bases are TGTGCCAGCAGTTTGGGGCGGGAGGGAGGCTACACCTTC.

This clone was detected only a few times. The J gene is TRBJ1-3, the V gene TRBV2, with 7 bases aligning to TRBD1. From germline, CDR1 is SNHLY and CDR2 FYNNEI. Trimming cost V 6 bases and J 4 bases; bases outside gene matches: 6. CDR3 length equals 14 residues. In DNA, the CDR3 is TGTGCCAGCAGCGGACAGGCCGGGGGAAACACCATATATTTT. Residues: CASSGQAGGNTIYF.

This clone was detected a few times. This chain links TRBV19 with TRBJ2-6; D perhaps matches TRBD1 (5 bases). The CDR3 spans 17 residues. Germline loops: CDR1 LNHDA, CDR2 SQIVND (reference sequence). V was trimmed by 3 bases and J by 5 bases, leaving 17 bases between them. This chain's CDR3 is CASSILDSSRWANVLTF. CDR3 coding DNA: TGTGCCAGTAGTATCCTCGACAGCTCACGATGGGCCAACGTCCTGACTTTC.

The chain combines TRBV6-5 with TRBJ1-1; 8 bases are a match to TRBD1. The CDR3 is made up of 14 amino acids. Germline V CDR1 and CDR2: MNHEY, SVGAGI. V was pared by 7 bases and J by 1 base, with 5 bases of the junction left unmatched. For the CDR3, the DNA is TGTGCCAGCACCCCCGGGACAGGGAACACTGAAGCTTTCTTT. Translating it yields CASTPGTGNTEAFF.

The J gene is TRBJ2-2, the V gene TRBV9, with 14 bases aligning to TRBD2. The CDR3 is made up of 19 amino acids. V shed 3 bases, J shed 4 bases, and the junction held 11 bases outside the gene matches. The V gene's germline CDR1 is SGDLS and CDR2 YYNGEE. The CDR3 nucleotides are TGTGCCAGCAGCGCCGCGGGACTAGCGGGAGCGACCGGCACCGGGGAGCTGTTTTTT. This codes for CASSAAGLAGATGTGELFF.

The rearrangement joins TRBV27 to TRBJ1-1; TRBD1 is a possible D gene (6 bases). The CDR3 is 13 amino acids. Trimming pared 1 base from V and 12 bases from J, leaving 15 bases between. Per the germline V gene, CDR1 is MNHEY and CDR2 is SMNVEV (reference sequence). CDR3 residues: CASSLFGTPETFF. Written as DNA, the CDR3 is TGTGCCAGCAGTTTATTTGGGACACCAGAAACTTTCTTT.

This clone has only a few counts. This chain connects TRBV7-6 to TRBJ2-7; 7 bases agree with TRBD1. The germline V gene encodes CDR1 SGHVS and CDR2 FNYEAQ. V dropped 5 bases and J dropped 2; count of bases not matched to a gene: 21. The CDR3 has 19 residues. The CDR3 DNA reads TGTGCCAGCAGCCCCTACAGGACAGGTCTCCTATTGCGGCCCTACGAGCAGTACTTC. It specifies CASSPYRTGLLLRPYEQYF.

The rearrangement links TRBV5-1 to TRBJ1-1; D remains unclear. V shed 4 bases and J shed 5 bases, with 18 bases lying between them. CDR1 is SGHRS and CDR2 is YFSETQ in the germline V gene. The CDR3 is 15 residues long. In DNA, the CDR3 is TGCGCCAGCAGCCCTCGGGATCCCTCAGAGACTGAAGCTTTCTTT. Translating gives CASSPRDPSETEAFF.

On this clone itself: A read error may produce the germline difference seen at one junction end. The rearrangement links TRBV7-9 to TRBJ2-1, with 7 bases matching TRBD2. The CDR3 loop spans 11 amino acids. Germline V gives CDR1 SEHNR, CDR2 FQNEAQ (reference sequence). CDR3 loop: CASSWGGSGVF. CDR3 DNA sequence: TGTGCCAGCAGCTGGGGCGGGAGTGGGGTCTTC. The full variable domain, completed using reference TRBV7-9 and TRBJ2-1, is DTGVSQNPRHKITKRGQNVTFRCDPISEHNRLYWYRQTLGQGPEFLTYFQNEAQLEKSRLLSDRFSAERPKGSFSTLEIQRTEQGDSAMYLCASSWGGSGVFGPGTRLTVL.

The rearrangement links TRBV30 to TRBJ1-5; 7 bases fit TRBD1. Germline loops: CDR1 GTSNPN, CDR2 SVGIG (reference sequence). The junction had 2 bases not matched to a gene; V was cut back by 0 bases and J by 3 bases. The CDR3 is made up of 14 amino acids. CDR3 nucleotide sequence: TGTGCCTGGAGTGTAGGACAGGCCAATCAGCCCCAGCATTTT. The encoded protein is CAWSVGQANQPQHF.

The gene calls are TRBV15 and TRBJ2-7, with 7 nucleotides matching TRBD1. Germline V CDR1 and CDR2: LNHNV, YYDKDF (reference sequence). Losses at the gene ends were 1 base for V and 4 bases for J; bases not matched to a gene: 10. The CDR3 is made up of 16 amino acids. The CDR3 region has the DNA TGTGCCACCAGCAGAGCACCCCGGGACAGCCTTTACGAGCAGTACTTC. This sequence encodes CATSRAPRDSLYEQYF.

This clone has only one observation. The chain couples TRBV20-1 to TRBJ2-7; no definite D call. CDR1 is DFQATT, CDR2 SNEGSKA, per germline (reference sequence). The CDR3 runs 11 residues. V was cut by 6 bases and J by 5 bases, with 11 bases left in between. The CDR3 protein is CSAPPAHEQYF. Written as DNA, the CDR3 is TGCAGTGCCCCCCCCGCGCACGAGCAGTACTTC.

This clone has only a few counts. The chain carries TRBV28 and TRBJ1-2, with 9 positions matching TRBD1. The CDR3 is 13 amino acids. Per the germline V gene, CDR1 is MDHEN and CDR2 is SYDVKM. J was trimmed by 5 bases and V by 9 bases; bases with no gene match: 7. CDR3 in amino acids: CASIPGQGYGYTF. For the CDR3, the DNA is TGTGCCAGTATCCCGGGACAGGGTTATGGCTACACCTTC.

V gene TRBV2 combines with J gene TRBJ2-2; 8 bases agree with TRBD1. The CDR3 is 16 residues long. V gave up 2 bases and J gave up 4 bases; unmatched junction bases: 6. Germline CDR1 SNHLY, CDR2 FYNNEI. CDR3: CASSEWAGGSTGELFF. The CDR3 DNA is TGTGCCAGCAGTGAATGGGCAGGGGGCAGCACCGGGGAGCTGTTTTTT.

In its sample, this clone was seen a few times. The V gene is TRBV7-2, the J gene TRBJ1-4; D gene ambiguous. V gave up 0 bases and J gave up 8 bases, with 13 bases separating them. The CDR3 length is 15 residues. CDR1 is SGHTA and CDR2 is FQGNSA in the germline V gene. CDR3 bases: TGTGCCAGCAGCTTAGCGGGTAGTTTGGGCGAAAAACTGTTTTTT. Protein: CASSLAGSLGEKLFF.

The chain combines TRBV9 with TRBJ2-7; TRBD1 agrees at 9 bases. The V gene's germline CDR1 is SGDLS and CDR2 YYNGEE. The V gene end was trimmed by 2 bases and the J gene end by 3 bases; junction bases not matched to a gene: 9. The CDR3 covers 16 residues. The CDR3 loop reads CASSVSWGTGYYEQYF. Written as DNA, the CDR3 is TGTGCCAGCAGCGTTTCATGGGGGACAGGGTACTACGAGCAGTACTTC.

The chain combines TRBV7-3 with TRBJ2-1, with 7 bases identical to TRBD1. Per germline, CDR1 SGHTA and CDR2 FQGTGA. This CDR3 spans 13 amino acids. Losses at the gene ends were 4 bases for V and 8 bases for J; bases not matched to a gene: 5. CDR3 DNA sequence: TGTGCCAGCAGCTCCGACAGGGCGGATGAGCAGTTCTTC. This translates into CASSSDRADEQFF.

The CDR3 DNA follows: TGTGCCAGCAGCCCGACAGGTGAGGCGTATGGCTACACCTTC. Translating gives CASSPTGEAYGYTF. This chain links TRBV7-9 with TRBJ1-2; possible D gene TRBD1, 6 bases. The CDR3 sequence is 14 residues long. Trimming stripped 5 bases from V and 5 bases from J, with 15 bases between. Germline V CDR1 and CDR2: SEHNR, FQNEAQ (reference sequence).